This T cell receptor beta chain was captured by sequencing in a study of CD8 T cells in Susac syndrome. This clonotype was counted a single time. Reverse transcription of about 0.45 to 1 ug RNA was carried out with random hexamers. TCRdb re-analysed the immunoSEQ multiplex PCR reads in MiXCR, keeping a single row per CDR3 protein. Of approximately 120,000 distinct CDR3 sequences listed, nearly 95% were seen once; the top ten hold around 0.14%. TCR beta sequencing was performed on blood CD8+ and CD4+ T cells. Controls were age- and sex-matched healthy donors. CDR3 length: 13 amino acids. Per germline, CDR1 MNHNY and CDR2 SVGAGI (reference sequence). V lost 2 bases and J 5 bases, leaving 9 bases between the germline ends.

The rearrangement joins TRBV6-6 to TRBJ1-2; D is unclear. Sequencing was performed on CD4+ T cells from PBMCs. This clonotype originated in a human donor in good health. The CDR3 DNA follows: TGTGCCAGCAGTTACGATGTGGTATATGGCTACACCTTC. Its protein is CASSYDVVYGYTF.